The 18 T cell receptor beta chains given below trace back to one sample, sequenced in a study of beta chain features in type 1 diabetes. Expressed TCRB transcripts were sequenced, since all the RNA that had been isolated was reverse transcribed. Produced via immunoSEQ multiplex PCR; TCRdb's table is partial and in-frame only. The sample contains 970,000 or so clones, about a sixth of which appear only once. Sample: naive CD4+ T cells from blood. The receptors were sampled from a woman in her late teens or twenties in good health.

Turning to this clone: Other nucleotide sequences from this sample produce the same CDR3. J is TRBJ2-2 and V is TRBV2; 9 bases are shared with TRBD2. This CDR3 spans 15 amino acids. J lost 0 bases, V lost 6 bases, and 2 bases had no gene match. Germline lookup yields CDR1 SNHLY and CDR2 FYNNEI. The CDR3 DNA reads TGTGCCAGCAGGAGACTAGCGGCGAACACCGGGGAGCTGTTTTTT. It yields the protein CASRRLAANTGELFF.

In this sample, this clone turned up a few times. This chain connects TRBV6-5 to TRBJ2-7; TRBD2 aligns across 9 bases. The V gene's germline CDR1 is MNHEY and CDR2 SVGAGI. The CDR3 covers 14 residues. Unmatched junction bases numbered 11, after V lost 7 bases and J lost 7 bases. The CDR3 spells CASKDPSGKGEQYF. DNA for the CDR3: TGTGCCAGCAAGGATCCTAGCGGGAAGGGTGAGCAGTACTTC.

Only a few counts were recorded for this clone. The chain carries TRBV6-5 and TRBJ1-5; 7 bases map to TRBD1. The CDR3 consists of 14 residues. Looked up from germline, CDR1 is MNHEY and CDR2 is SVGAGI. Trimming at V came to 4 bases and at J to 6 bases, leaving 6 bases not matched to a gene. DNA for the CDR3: TGTGCCAGCAGTTTCCGACAGGGAGGTCAGCCCCAGCATTTT. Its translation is CASSFRQGGQPQHF.

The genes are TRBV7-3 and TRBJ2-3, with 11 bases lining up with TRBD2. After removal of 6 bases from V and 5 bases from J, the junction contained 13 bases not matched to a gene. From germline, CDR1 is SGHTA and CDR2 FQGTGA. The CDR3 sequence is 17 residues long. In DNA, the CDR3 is TGTGCCAGCAGTCAAGGGGTTAGCGGGAGGGCCTTAGATACGCAGTATTTT. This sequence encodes CASSQGVSGRALDTQYF.

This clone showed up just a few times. CDR3 region: CASSVAGAGGGTEAFF. The CDR3, as DNA: TGTGCCAGCAGCGTAGCAGGGGCAGGGGGCGGAACTGAAGCTTTCTTT. V usage is TRBV9 and J usage is TRBJ1-1, with TRBD1 identical over 8 bases. The CDR3 has 16 amino acids. The J segment lost 5 bases and the V segment lost 0 bases, leaving 9 bases of the junction unmatched. Germline CDR1 SGDLS, CDR2 YYNGEE.

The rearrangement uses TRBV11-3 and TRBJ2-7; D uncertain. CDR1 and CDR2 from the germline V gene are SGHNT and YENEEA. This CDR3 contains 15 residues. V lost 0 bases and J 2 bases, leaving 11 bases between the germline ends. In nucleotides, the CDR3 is TGTGCCAGCAGCTTAGATCGAAAGAGAGCCTACGAGCAGTACTTC. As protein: CASSLDRKRAYEQYF.

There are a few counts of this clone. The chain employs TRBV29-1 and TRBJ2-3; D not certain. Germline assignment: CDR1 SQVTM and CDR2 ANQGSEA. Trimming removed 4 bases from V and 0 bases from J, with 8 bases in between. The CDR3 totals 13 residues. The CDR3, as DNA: TGCAGCGTTGTGATCGGGAGCACAGATACGCAGTATTTT. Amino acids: CSVVIGSTDTQYF.

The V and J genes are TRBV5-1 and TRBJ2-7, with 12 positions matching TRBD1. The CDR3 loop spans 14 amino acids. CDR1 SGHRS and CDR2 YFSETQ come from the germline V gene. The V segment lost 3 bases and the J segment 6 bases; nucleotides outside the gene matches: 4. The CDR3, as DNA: TGCGCCAGCAGCTACGGGACAGGGGGCGGCGAGCAGTACTTC. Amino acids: CASSYGTGGGEQYF.

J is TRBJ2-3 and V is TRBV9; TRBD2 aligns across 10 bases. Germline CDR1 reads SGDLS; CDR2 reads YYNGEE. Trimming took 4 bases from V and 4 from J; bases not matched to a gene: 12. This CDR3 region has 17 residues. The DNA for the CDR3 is TGTGCCAGCAGCAAACCGGGACTAGCGAGTGTGGCAGATACGCAGTATTTT. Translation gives CASSKPGLASVADTQYF.

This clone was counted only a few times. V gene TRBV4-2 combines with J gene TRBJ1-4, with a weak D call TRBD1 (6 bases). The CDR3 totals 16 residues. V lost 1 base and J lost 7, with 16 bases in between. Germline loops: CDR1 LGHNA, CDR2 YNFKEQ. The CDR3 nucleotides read TGTGCCAGCAGCCAAGGATCGGGGGCAGGTGTTGAAAAACTGTTTTTT. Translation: CASSQGSGAGVEKLFF.

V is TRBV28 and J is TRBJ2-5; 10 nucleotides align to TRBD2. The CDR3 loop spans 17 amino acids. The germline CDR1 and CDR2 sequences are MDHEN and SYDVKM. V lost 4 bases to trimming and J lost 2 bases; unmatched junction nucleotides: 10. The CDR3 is CASSSSGGGLSQETQYF. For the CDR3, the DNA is TGTGCCAGCAGTTCAAGCGGGGGGGGCCTATCTCAAGAGACCCAGTACTTC.

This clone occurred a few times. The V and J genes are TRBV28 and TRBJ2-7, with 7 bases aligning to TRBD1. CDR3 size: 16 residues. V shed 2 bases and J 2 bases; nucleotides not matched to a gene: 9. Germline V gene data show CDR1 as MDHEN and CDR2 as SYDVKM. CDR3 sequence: CASSLEGGRSPYEQYF. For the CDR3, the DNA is TGTGCCAGCAGTTTAGAAGGGGGCAGAAGTCCCTACGAGCAGTACTTC.

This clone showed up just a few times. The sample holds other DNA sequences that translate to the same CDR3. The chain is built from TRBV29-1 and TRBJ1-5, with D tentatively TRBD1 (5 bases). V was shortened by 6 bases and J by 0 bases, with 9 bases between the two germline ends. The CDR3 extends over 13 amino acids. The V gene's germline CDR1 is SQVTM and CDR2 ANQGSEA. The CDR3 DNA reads TGCAGCGTGGGGGAGAATAGCAATCAGCCCCAGCATTTT. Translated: CSVGENSNQPQHF.

For the CDR3, the DNA is TGTGCCAGCAGCCAAGCCCGCCGAGGGTTGCCCTACAATGAGCAGTTCTTC. Its translation: CASSQARRGLPYNEQFF. The chain has TRBV4-2 and TRBJ2-1; D is perhaps TRBD2 (5 bases). Per the germline V gene, CDR1 is LGHNA and CDR2 is YNFKEQ. This CDR3 is built from 17 residues. V lost 1 base, J lost 2 bases, and 15 bases lay in between.

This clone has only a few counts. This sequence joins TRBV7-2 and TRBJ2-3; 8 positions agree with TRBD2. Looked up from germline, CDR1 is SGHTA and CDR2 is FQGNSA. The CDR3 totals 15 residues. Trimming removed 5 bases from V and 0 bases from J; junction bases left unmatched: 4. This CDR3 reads CASSLSGMSTDTQYF. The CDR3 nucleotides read TGTGCCAGCAGCCTTAGCGGGATGAGCACAGATACGCAGTATTTT.

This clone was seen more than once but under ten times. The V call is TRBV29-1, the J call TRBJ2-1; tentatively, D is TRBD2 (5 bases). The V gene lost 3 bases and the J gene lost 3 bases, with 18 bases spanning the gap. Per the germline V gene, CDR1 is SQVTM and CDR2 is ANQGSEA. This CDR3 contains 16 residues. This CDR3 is CSVDRPGSAVYNEQFF. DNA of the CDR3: TGCAGCGTTGATCGCCCCGGTAGCGCCGTCTACAATGAGCAGTTCTTC.

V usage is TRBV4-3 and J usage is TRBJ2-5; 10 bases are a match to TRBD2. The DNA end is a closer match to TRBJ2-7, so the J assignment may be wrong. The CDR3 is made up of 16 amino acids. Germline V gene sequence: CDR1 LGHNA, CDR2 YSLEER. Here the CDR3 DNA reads TGCGCCAGCAGCCACCCCCCTAGCGGGAGTTTCGGCGAGCAGTACTTC. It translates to CASSHPPSGSFGEQYF.

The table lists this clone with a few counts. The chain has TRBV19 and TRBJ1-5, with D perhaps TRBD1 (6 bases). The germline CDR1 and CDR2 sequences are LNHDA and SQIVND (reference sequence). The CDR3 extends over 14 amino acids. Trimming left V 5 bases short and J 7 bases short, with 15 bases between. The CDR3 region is CASSGVQGHQPQHF. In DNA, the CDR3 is TGTGCCAGTAGTGGGGTTCAGGGGCACCAGCCCCAGCATTTT.